The clone carrying this T cell receptor (beta chain) was detected only a few times. Trimming pared 1 base from V and 4 bases from J, leaving 14 bases between. The CDR3 runs 15 residues. The germline gives CDR1 SGDLS, CDR2 YYNGEE. These data are taken from a study of human T cells and chemical hapten exposure. Study information: Sensitization used 2% DPC on approximately 2 cm by approximately 2 cm upper inner arm skin. DPC 0.01% went on the upper back by patch test, with reading at 6 days. Largely, small differences in pooled library volume made per-sample TCR yields vary.

The time point denotes: patch test 1, 2 weeks after DPC sensitization. Treatment here: therapeutic diphenylcyclopropenone sensitization with weekly scalp DPC. How the authors handled the data: Individual samples carried between about 23,224 and 700,000 TCRs, with around 96,000 as the median. TCRdb re-called the RACE reads with MiXCR, one entry per CDR3 protein. TCRdb's processing, not the authors', yielded these V and J calls. The sample lists tens of thousands of distinct CDR3 sequences; approximately 8% were seen once. This clonotype was obtained from a woman in her twenties or thirties with alopecia areata. Some clones in this sample may be carry-over from other donors' samples. Material: whole blood, obtained in connection with sensitization to the hapten diphenylcyclopropenone (DPC). J is TRBJ1-2 and V is TRBV9; D not certain. In nucleotides, the CDR3 is TGTGCCAGCAGCGTACGTCCACCGATGAGCTATGGCTACACCTTC. Its protein is CASSVRPPMSYGYTF.